The text below deals with one T cell receptor (beta chain). This specimen includes other DNA sequences encoding the same CDR3. This sample stems from a study of Ad26.COV2.S vaccination and SARS-CoV-2 variants. V lost 5 bases and J lost 2; bases outside the gene matches: 1. The CDR3 consists of 14 residues. Per germline, CDR1 SGHNT and CDR2 YENEEA. Specified treatment: approximately 18 received Ad26.COV2.S at low or high dose, single or two shots; roughly 5 received placebo; per-sample allocation not given. After the first vaccine or placebo injection, samples were drawn on day 63. Profiling relied on immunoSEQ multiplex PCR, and the TCRdb table lists in-frame clones only, not all of them. The table has over 300,000 clones, about four fifths seen once.

This sequence was found in a person aged 18 to 59 who received the Ad26.COV2.S COVID-19 vaccine or a placebo. This sample comprised peripheral blood, obtained in a trial of Ad26.COV2.S vaccine versus placebo. The chain combines TRBV11-3 with TRBJ2-5, with 11 bases fitting TRBD1. The CDR3 DNA reads as TGTGCCAGCAGCCGGGACAGGGGGCAAGAGACCCAGTACTTC. This gives the protein CASSRDRGQETQYF.